This T cell receptor beta chain derives from a study of regulatory T cells in long-lasting Graves disease. This clonotype has ten or more counts. The time point denotes: newly diagnosed GD, antithyroid drugs for less than 3 months. Preparation of the TCR library used RNA extracted from PBMCs. Arm-PCR of CDR3 regions with iRepertoire HTBI primers generated TCR beta libraries. TCRdb redid the calling of the multiplex PCR reads with MiXCR, one entry per CDR3 protein. The data hold about 440,000 distinct CDR3 sequences, with about 15% observed a single time. This CDR3 has 12 amino acids. Germline V CDR1 and CDR2: DFQATT, SNEGSKA (reference sequence). The V end lost 7 bases, the J end lost 0 bases, and 9 bases lay between the germline ends. These data also featured in a second study, about T cells in Graves' hyperthyroidism and ophthalmopathy. That report adds: The TCR CDR3 was amplified in a first-round RT-PCR using the HTBI primer set.

This chain uses TRBV20-1 with TRBJ1-1; D not resolved. The material was peripheral blood mononuclear cells (PBMCs), obtained at new diagnosis, from a patient treated with antithyroid drugs. This receptor was taken from a woman between 18 and 29 years old with Graves disease. For the CDR3, the DNA is TGCAGTGTGCGGAAAATGAACACTGAAGCTTTCTTT. Its protein is CSVRKMNTEAFF.